Following are 7 T cell receptor beta chains from one sample sequenced in a study of T cells after yellow fever vaccination. TCRdb re-called the 5' RACE reads through MiXCR, storing one row per CDR3 protein. The profile shows around 150,000 distinct CDR3 sequences, about 7% of them singletons. The specimen was CD4+ T cells sorted from PBMCs, collected about 5 days after the first yellow fever vaccination. The receptors were gathered from a man between 18 and 35 years old who received the YFV17D yellow fever vaccine.

In this sample, this clonotype turned up many times. The J gene is TRBJ1-2, the V gene TRBV20-1; no clear D gene. The CDR3 loop spans 11 amino acids. Germline V gene data show CDR1 as DFQATT and CDR2 as SNEGSKA (reference sequence). V was cut by 8 bases and J by 4 bases, with 11 bases left in between. The CDR3 nucleotides read TGCAGTCCTGGGAGTGTCTATGGCTACACCTTC. It codes for CSPGSVYGYTF.

This clonotype has ten or more counts. The chain has TRBV20-1 and TRBJ2-1; 8 nucleotides line up with TRBD2. This CDR3 has 16 amino acids. Looked up from germline, CDR1 is DFQATT and CDR2 is SNEGSKA (reference sequence). Trimming removed 2 bases from V and 8 bases from J; junction bases left unmatched: 14. The CDR3 is CSARSPGGGAHDEQFF. CDR3 nucleotides: TGCAGTGCTAGATCTCCGGGAGGGGGGGCGCACGATGAGCAGTTCTTC.

Details on this clonotype: Its ends do not fully match the called genes, so a read error is possible. The rearrangement uses TRBV4-2 and TRBJ2-3, with 9 bases aligning to TRBD2. The germline gives CDR1 LGHNA, CDR2 YNFKEQ. The CDR3 is 17 amino acids. The CDR3 loop is CASSQDRRTSGTDTQYF. The CDR3 nucleotides read TGCGCCAGCAGCCAAGATCGTAGGACTAGCGGCACAGATACGCAGTATTTT.

This clonotype was found many times. The V gene is TRBV2, the J gene TRBJ2-3; 8 nucleotides line up with TRBD2. V gave up 7 bases and J gave up 4 bases; unmatched junction bases: 4. CDR3 length equals 13 residues. The V gene's germline CDR1 is SNHLY and CDR2 FYNNEI. CDR3 sequence (DNA): TGTGCCAGCATTCCGGGGGGGCCAGATACGCAGTATTTT. Residues: CASIPGGPDTQYF.

At least ten counts were recorded for this clonotype. The J gene is TRBJ2-3, the V gene TRBV24-1; 8 positions agree with TRBD2. This CDR3 is 16 amino acids long. Germline V gives CDR1 KGHDR, CDR2 SFDVKD. V shed 1 base and J 1 base; nucleotides not matched to a gene: 3. The CDR3 loop reads CATSDFSRGGTDTQYF. DNA of the CDR3: TGTGCCACCAGTGATTTCTCGCGGGGGGGCACAGATACGCAGTATTTT.

This clonotype appeared a few times. The chain joins TRBV20-1 to TRBJ1-4; D uncertain. Germline loops: CDR1 DFQATT, CDR2 SNEGSKA (reference sequence). This CDR3 region has 13 residues. The V end lost 3 bases, the J end lost 4 bases, and 9 bases lay between the germline ends. CDR3 sequence (DNA): TGCAGTGCTAGTTATGGGGATAATGAAAAACTGTTTTTT. This codes for CSASYGDNEKLFF.

This clonotype showed up many times. The chain recombines TRBV12-3 or TRBV12-4 with TRBJ2-1, with a possible D match to TRBD2 (5 bases). CDR3 length: 14 amino acids. The V end was cut by 9 bases, the J end by 0 bases, with 12 bases between. The CDR3 sequence: CASRAVGSYNEQFF. CDR3 coding DNA: TGTGCCAGTAGAGCGGTGGGCTCCTACAATGAGCAGTTCTTC.